What follows describes a single T cell receptor beta chain. This entry is derived from a study of shared clonotypes between healthy human individuals. Method: immunoSEQ multiplex PCR; TCRdb's copy keeps in-frame clones and lacks some. The repertoire consists of 2 million to 2.5 million clones, with approximately 95% occurring once and the leading ten covering 0.1% to 0.15%. The sequencing input was naive CD4+ T cells sorted from blood. As for subset: CD45RA+ positively selected. The clonotype originates from a man in his late teens or twenties in good health.

CDR3 sequence: CASSAYSGEYNEQFF. CDR3 bases: TGTGCCAGCAGTGCCTATAGCGGGGAGTACAATGAGCAGTTCTTC. V and J are TRBV6-1 and TRBJ2-1; 8 nucleotides agree with TRBD2. Trimming took 4 bases from V and 4 from J; bases not matched to a gene: 6. Germline V gene sequence: CDR1 MNHNS, CDR2 SASEGT. The CDR3 consists of 15 residues.